These 3 T cell receptor beta chains were all obtained from the same sample, sequenced in a study of blood T cell repertoires in COVID-19 (dated by TCRdb to 2020 to 2022). Library method: the immunoSEQ multiplex PCR assay. TCRdb took this table from immuneACCESS and kept in-frame rearrangements with V and J called. Such tables lack part of the clones; where checked against another copy, unresolved V genes explain under half of the gap, and the rest is unexplained. The sample contains around 260,000 clones, more than 80% of them found a single time. The ten most abundant clones make up 3% of the sample. Sequencing used peripheral blood. The receptors were gathered from a woman aged 25-40 years with active or convalescent COVID-19.

This clone has only a few counts. This chain links TRBV2 with TRBJ2-3; TRBD1 might be the D (6 bases). This CDR3 has 15 amino acids. The ends were cut back, 6 bases at V and 0 bases at J, with 13 bases in the middle. The germline CDR1 and CDR2 sequences are SNHLY and FYNNEI. As DNA, the CDR3 is TGTGCCAGCAGGAGCGACAGGACTAGCACAGATACGCAGTATTTT. This codes for CASRSDRTSTDTQYF.

This sequence joins TRBV20-1 and TRBJ1-2, with TRBD1 as a possible D gene (6 bases). There are 11 residues in the CDR3. V dropped 6 bases and J dropped 7 bases, with 12 bases sitting between them. Germline-derived CDR1 and CDR2 are DFQATT and SNEGSKA (reference sequence). The CDR3: CSAPTGFGYTF. Here the CDR3 DNA reads TGCAGTGCACCTACAGGGTTTGGCTACACCTTC.

The chain links TRBV6-5 to TRBJ1-2; weak D call: TRBD1 (5 bases). Germline loops: CDR1 MNHEY, CDR2 SVGAGI. The V end was cut by 6 bases, the J end by 8 bases, with 16 bases between. CDR3 length: 13 amino acids. DNA for the CDR3: TGTGCCAGCAGAGGAGGCGGGACGATCGGCTACACCTTC. Protein product: CASRGGGTIGYTF.